A selection of T cell receptor beta chains follows, all from one sample in a study of cytomegalovirus exposure and HLA in healthy donors. The assay was immunoSEQ multiplex PCR, and TCRdb's table has in-frame clones only and misses some. The table includes roughly 110,000 clones, about 70% detected once. The sample was PBMCs. The receptors derive from a female donor in good health and CMV-seronegative. The CDR3 runs from the conserved cysteine through the conserved F or W. The D gene is left open where the match is weak. Clone size is stated in some rows and not others, as once, few, many or a class when expanded.

d_gene: NA; v_gene: TRBV4-1; j_gene: TRBJ2-2; abundance: NA; CDR3nt: TGCGCCAGCAGCCAAGATCGTCAGGTGAACACCGGGGAGCTGTTTTTT; CDR3aa: CASSQDRQVNTGELFF
d_gene: NA; v_gene: TRBV2; j_gene: TRBJ2-5; abundance: NA; CDR3nt: TGTGCCAGCAGTGAGGACAGCCAAGAGACCCAGTACTTC; CDR3aa: CASSEDSQETQYF
d_gene: NA; v_gene: TRBV15; j_gene: TRBJ1-1; abundance: NA; CDR3nt: TGTGCCACCAGCAGAGATCAGACGGGAGCGACGTACACTGAAGCTTTCTTT; CDR3aa: CATSRDQTGATYTEAFF
d_gene: TRBD1; v_gene: TRBV4-1; j_gene: TRBJ2-3; abundance: NA; CDR3nt: TGCGCCAGCAGCCTGGGACAGGTCGCCCGAGATACGCAGTATTTT; CDR3aa: CASSLGQVARDTQYF
d_gene: NA; v_gene: TRBV30; j_gene: TRBJ2-4; abundance: NA; CDR3nt: TGTGCCTGGAGGACGGGAGCAGGCAAAAACATTCAGTACTTC; CDR3aa: CAWRTGAGKNIQYF
d_gene: TRBD1; v_gene: TRBV4-2; j_gene: TRBJ1-1; abundance: few; CDR3nt: TGTGCCAGCAGCCAGGGACAGGGCGAAGCTTTCTTT; CDR3aa: CASSQGQGEAFF
d_gene: TRBD1; v_gene: TRBV4-2; j_gene: TRBJ2-7; abundance: once; CDR3nt: TGTGCCAGCAGCCAGGGAATGACAGGGGGCTACGAGCAGTACTTC; CDR3aa: CASSQGMTGGYEQYF
d_gene: NA; v_gene: TRBV10-3; j_gene: TRBJ2-3; abundance: NA; CDR3nt: TGTGCCATCAGTGCGGCGGGACCCACAGATACGCAGTATTTT; CDR3aa: CAISAAGPTDTQYF
d_gene: TRBD2; v_gene: TRBV4-1; j_gene: TRBJ2-7; abundance: NA; CDR3nt: TGCGCCAGCAGCCAAGGACTAGCGGGGGGATACGAGCAGTACTTC; CDR3aa: CASSQGLAGGYEQYF
d_gene: NA; v_gene: TRBV27; j_gene: TRBJ2-1; abundance: NA; CDR3nt: TGTGCCAGCAGTCTTAGTGGGGAGCCCAATGAGCAGTTCTTC; CDR3aa: CASSLSGEPNEQFF
d_gene: NA; v_gene: TRBV6-6; j_gene: TRBJ2-7; abundance: few; CDR3nt: TGTGCCAGCAGCCCGGGGACCTACGAGCAGTACTTC; CDR3aa: CASSPGTYEQYF
d_gene: TRBD2; v_gene: TRBV11-1; j_gene: TRBJ2-3; abundance: NA; CDR3nt: TGTGCCAGCAGCCCACGCCAACTAGCGGGAGGAGATACGCAGTATTTT; CDR3aa: CASSPRQLAGGDTQYF